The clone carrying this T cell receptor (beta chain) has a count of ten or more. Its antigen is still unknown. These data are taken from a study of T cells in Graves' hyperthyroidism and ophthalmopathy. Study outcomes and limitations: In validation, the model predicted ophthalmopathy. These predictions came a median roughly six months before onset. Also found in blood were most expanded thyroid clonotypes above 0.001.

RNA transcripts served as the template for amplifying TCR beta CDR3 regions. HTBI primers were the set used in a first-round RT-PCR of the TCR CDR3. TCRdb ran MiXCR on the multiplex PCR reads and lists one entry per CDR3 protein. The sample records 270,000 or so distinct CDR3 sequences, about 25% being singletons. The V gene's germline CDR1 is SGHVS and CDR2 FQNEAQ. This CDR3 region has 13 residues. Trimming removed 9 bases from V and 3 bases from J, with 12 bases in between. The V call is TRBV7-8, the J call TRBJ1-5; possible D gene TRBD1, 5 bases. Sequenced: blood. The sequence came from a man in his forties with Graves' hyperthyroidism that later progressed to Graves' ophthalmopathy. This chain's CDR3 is CASSGTINQPQHF. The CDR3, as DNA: TGTGCCAGTTCGGGGACCATCAATCAGCCCCAGCATTTT.